Here is one TCR beta chain with its context. The antigen it recognizes is unknown. Base qualities are not recorded, but no much larger clone differs from it by a single base. The junction shows trimming of 0 bases on V and 4 bases on J, plus 8 bases between the germline ends. The germline V gene supplies CDR1 SGHDT and CDR2 YYEEEE. The CDR3 starts with the cysteine, ends with the phenylalanine, and has 13 residues. Only CDR3 DNA remains: 39 bases, in frame from the first base. This sample stems from a study of shared clonotypes between healthy human individuals (TCRdb year 2020). About the study as a whole: Three men and two women, aged 18 to 49 years, made up the cohort. For each donor, CD4 naive and CD4 memory were each run on three plates, CD8 naive on two plates, and CD8 memory on one plate. To estimate repertoire size and how much clonotype sharing occurs between individuals, the study deeply sequenced the blood TCR repertoires of about 5 healthy adults. To increase sequencing depth and limit assay-specific biases, TCR repertoire library preparation and sequencing were carried out by different laboratories using diverse techniques. Each donor's leukapheresis produced roughly between roughly 0.85 and 10 billion PBMCs.

Using the deep immunoSEQ assay, TCR CDR3 regions were amplified from genomic DNA by multiplex PCR. Extracted genomic DNA from each cell subset was spread evenly across all wells of several immunoSEQ 96-well plates, with each plate serving as a replicate. For sorted subsets, about 200 ng genomic DNA, equal to tens of thousands of T cell genomes, was loaded into each replicate PCR. Purified libraries were measured with a Qubit 3.0 fluorometer, size-checked on a Bioanalyzer 2100, and measured again with the KAPA Library Quantification kit. Each immunoSEQ 96-well plate was sequenced on its own single-read 150-cycle Illumina NextSeq 550 flow cell. Regarding the original processing steps: Because the immunoSEQ output included only junctional sequences and no quality scores, the filtering could not be the same as the filtering used for full-length reads. To assign V/J genes and CDR3, sequences were annotated against IMGT germline references using PyIR, a Python wrapper for IgBLAST v1.9. Reads with weak V/J assignments (E-value above 1e-6), missing CDR3, stop codons, out-of-frame junctions, or ambiguous translated residues were removed. A V3J clonotype was defined by an identical inferred V gene, J gene, and CDR3 amino acid sequence. To compute the percentage overlap between repertoires, the number of shared unique clonotypes was divided by the size of the smaller repertoire. Three approaches were used to assess repertoire richness: RTK rarefaction, the Chao1 estimator, and Recon v2.1 estimates of unobserved clonotypes. For all TCRbeta clonotypes obtained by the gDNA method from a few donors, generation probabilities were computed with OLGA. Here the immuneACCESS table is served through TCRdb, limited to in-frame sequences with V and J called. Missing clones are a known gap in these copies; in checked studies unresolved V genes cover under half, and the rest lacks a known reason. V, J and clone size are those of that table, while D and trimming were read from the DNA. In all, the sample holds about 1,800,000 clones, and approximately 94% of those were seen once. The ten largest clones capture less than 1.5% of the sample.

CD8 naive samples were obtained by positive selection for CCR7 among CD45RO-negative cells, yielding a CD45RA+CCR7+ population from which TemRA cells were excluded. Donors were healthy HIV-negative adults with no recently reported acute infections or vaccinations. All donors were Caucasian adults living in Nashville, Tennessee, USA. Blood was collected by leukapheresis, and PBMCs were isolated by Ficoll-Histopaque density gradient centrifugation and then cryopreserved in liquid nitrogen vapor phase. Purity and quantity of every magnetically sorted T cell population were checked by analytical flow cytometry. Genomic DNA was isolated from each sorted fraction and quantified by UV absorbance on a Nanodrop 2000c. Study-level results and caveats: The genetic and exposure-history diversity represented was limited by the small number of donors. Pairwise subsampling indicated that sequencing depth was expected to affect the degree of clonotype sharing among donors. Only blood was sampled, and tissue TCR repertoires likely differ from those in blood. Larger estimated clonotype richness was generally found for naive subsets than for memory subsets. Incomplete sequencing was indicated by rarefaction of sorted-subset datasets, despite the large sequencing depth. Compared with non-shared clonotypes, clonotypes shared by all four sorted-subset donors had higher generation probabilities. Sharing across several donors was observed for around 5% of naive CD4, about 4% of naive CD8, over 2% of memory CD4, and about 0.38% of memory CD8 clonotypes.

The TCR originated in a man aged 18-30 years in good health. Sequencing used naive CD8+ T cells sorted from blood. The label giving this sample's cell subset or site can be read as: CD45RA+CCR7+. The V gene is TRBV5-6 and the J gene is TRBJ2-7; the D gene cannot be resolved reliably. The DNA is as follows: TGTGCCAGCAGCTTGGGGATAGTGTACGAGCAGTACTTC. It is translated as CASSLGIVYEQYF. Joined to the reference TRBV5-6 and TRBJ2-7 proteins, this CDR3 gives the full variable domain: DAGVTQSPTHLIKTRGQQVTLRCSPKSGHDTVSWYQQALGQGPQFIFQYYEEEERQRGNFPDRFSGHQFPNYSSELNVNALLLGDSALYLCASSLGIVYEQYFGPGTRLTVT.